Sequencing of this TCR beta chain was carried out in a study of CD8 T cells in ankylosing spondylitis. The table lists this clonotype with a few counts. TCRdb redid the calling of the 5' RACE reads with MiXCR, one entry per CDR3 protein. The repertoire consists of hundreds of thousands of distinct CDR3 sequences, with roughly 32% occurring once and the leading ten covering roughly 4.2%. The germline CDR1 and CDR2 sequences are DFQATT and SNEGSKA (reference sequence). The germline V and J ends were trimmed by 2 bases and 0 bases, with 7 bases remaining between them. The CDR3 length is 13 residues. The V gene is TRBV20-1, the J gene TRBJ2-5, with no clear D. The receptor comes from a male donor with ankylosing spondylitis or in good health (not recorded which). The sequenced sample was blood, either unsorted or a sorted T cell fraction (not recorded which). The CDR3 bases are TGCAGTGCTAGACGAGAGTACCAAGAGACCCAGTACTTC. Its protein product is CSARREYQETQYF.